One sample yielded the 28 T cell receptor beta chains listed below, sequenced in a study of T cells after yellow fever vaccination. TCRdb re-called the 5' RACE reads through MiXCR, storing one row per CDR3 protein. The data show about 350,000 distinct CDR3 sequences, about 9.9% seen once. Sequenced material: PBMCs, taken on the day of the first yellow fever vaccination. Receptor source: a man younger than 30 who received the YFV17D yellow fever vaccine.

This clonotype occurred many times. This chain links TRBV5-1 with TRBJ2-7; 11 positions match TRBD1. This CDR3 is built from 18 residues. V was clipped by 1 base and J by 3 bases; unmatched bases: 12. The germline V gene has CDR1 SGHRS and CDR2 YFSETQ. Here the CDR3 DNA reads TGCGCCAGCAGCTTGAACCCCCTTGGGACAGGGGGTATCTACGAGCAGTACTTC. Translating it yields CASSLNPLGTGGIYEQYF.

In this sample, this clonotype turned up a few times. The chain joins TRBV2 to TRBJ2-7, with D maybe TRBD2 (5 bases). The germline V gene has CDR1 SNHLY and CDR2 FYNNEI. Trimming removed 7 bases at V and 4 bases at J, with 8 bases between. This CDR3 spans 11 amino acids. The DNA for the CDR3 is TGTGCCAGCACGAGGGAGTACGAGCAGTACTTC. Translation: CASTREYEQYF.

V gene TRBV4-3 combines with J gene TRBJ2-3, with unresolved D. CDR3 length: 15 residues. Germline values: CDR1 LGHNA, CDR2 YSLEER. The V and J ends lost 0 bases and 4 bases respectively, with 11 bases between them. The CDR3 region is CASSQDYDPSDTQYF. The CDR3 bases are TGCGCCAGCAGCCAAGATTATGACCCGTCAGATACGCAGTATTTT.

This clonotype has only a few counts. This chain joins TRBV7-8 and TRBJ1-2; no clear D. V was clipped by 1 base and J by 8 bases, with 8 bases between them. Germline V CDR1 and CDR2: SGHVS, FQNEAQ. CDR3 length: 12 residues. In DNA, the CDR3 is TGTGCCAGCAGCTTAGGGGCGCGAGGCTACACCTTC. Translating it yields CASSLGARGYTF.

The chain couples TRBV24-1 to TRBJ1-1; tentative D call: TRBD1 (6 bases). The V end was cut by 9 bases, the J end by 1 base, with 14 bases between. CDR1 is KGHDR, CDR2 SFDVKD, per germline. This CDR3 spans 14 amino acids. The CDR3 bases are TGTGCCACCCCCGCGGGGGCGGAGAACACTGAAGCTTTCTTT. This sequence encodes CATPAGAENTEAFF.

This clonotype has at least ten counts. J is TRBJ2-2 and V is TRBV29-1; D is uncertain. In germline, CDR1 is SQVTM, CDR2 ANQGSEA. This CDR3 spans 14 amino acids. Trimming removed 5 bases at V and 0 bases at J, with 10 bases between. CDR3 region: CSVCTAANTGELFF. The CDR3 bases are TGCAGCGTTTGTACGGCCGCGAACACCGGGGAGCTGTTTTTT.

This clonotype was detected ten times or more. The chain recombines TRBV12-3 or TRBV12-4 with TRBJ2-3; 8 nucleotides match TRBD1. J was trimmed by 4 bases and V by 6 bases; bases with no gene match: 6. The CDR3 extends over 14 amino acids. CDR3 bases: TGTGCCAGCAGCGGACAGGGACCCCCAGATACGCAGTATTTT. It encodes CASSGQGPPDTQYF.

This chain links TRBV6-6 with TRBJ2-5; no definite D call. The CDR3 consists of 11 residues. V gave up 7 bases and J gave up 7 bases, with 10 bases separating them. Germline V lookup: CDR1 MNHNY, CDR2 SVGAGI (reference sequence). Here the CDR3 reads CASKSGWTQYF. In DNA, the CDR3 is TGTGCCAGCAAATCGGGTTGGACCCAGTACTTC.

In this sample, this clonotype turned up a few times. The gene calls are TRBV7-2 and TRBJ2-2, with D possibly matching TRBD1 (6 bases). Germline V gene data show CDR1 as SGHTA and CDR2 as FQGNSA. The V gene lost 5 bases and the J gene lost 3 bases, with 19 bases spanning the gap. This CDR3 is built from 17 residues. In nucleotides, the CDR3 is TGTGCCAGCAGCCGACCCCGCCGGGACACACACACCGGGGAGCTGTTTTTT. This gives the protein CASSRPRRDTHTGELFF.

The sample holds a few counts of this clonotype. J is TRBJ2-1 and V is TRBV2; D ambiguous. The V end lost 7 bases, the J end lost 5 bases, and 15 bases lay between the germline ends. Germline CDR1 is SNHLY and CDR2 is FYNNEI. This CDR3 has 14 amino acids. The CDR3 protein is CASNESPRHNEQFF. CDR3 coding DNA: TGTGCCAGCAACGAAAGTCCCAGACACAATGAGCAGTTCTTC.

This chain joins TRBV10-3 and TRBJ2-7; D is unresolved. Germline V lookup: CDR1 ENHRY, CDR2 SYGVKD. The CDR3 covers 16 residues. The V end was cut by 8 bases, the J end by 5 bases, with 25 bases between. For the CDR3, the DNA is TGTGCCATCGACCCACCAACTACAAATCCCGTAGACGAGCAGTACGTC. It specifies CAIDPPTTNPVDEQYV.

V usage is TRBV4-1 and J usage is TRBJ2-5; 9 bases align to TRBD2. CDR1 and CDR2 from the germline V gene are MGHRA and YSYEKL. The CDR3 totals 18 residues. J was trimmed by 5 bases and V by 0 bases; bases with no gene match: 13. The CDR3 loop reads CASSQDKNSGGKGETQYF. The CDR3 region has the DNA TGCGCCAGCAGCCAAGATAAGAATAGCGGGGGAAAGGGCGAGACCCAGTACTTC.

With regard to this clonotype: Just one base apart from a much larger clone, this may be a read error. This sequence joins TRBV7-9 and TRBJ2-5; no firm D call. Germline V gene data show CDR1 as SEHNR and CDR2 as FQNEAQ (reference sequence). This CDR3 region has 11 residues. V was cut by 4 bases and J by 3 bases, with 3 bases left in between. The CDR3 DNA reads as TGTGCCAGCAGCTACAAAGAGACCCAGTACTTC. This codes for CASSYKETQYF.

This clonotype came up a few times. The chain combines TRBV7-9 with TRBJ1-4; D remains unclear. Germline CDR1 is SEHNR and CDR2 is FQNEAQ (reference sequence). V gave up 3 bases and J gave up 7 bases, with 9 bases separating them. The CDR3 runs to 13 residues. As DNA, the CDR3 is TGTGCCAGCAGCTTCTATTCTAGTGAAAAACTGTTTTTT. Its translation: CASSFYSSEKLFF.

This clonotype was observed a few times. This rearrangement joins TRBV10-3 to TRBJ2-5; D remains unclear. Trimming pared 0 bases from V and 7 bases from J, leaving 12 bases between. CDR3 length: 14 residues. Germline CDR1 reads ENHRY; CDR2 reads SYGVKD. The CDR3 spells CAISESPGWTTQYF. DNA for the CDR3: TGTGCCATCAGTGAGTCGCCGGGCTGGACGACCCAGTACTTC.

This clonotype was counted between two and nine times. CDR3 nucleotide sequence: TGTGCCAGCAGTTCCTCCAGGGGTAGGAAGGAGACCCAGTACTTC. As protein: CASSSSRGRKETQYF. The chain combines TRBV12-3 or TRBV12-4 with TRBJ2-5; perhaps TRBD1 as D (6 bases). With 4 bases removed from V and 5 bases from J, the gap between germline ends came to 17 bases. The CDR3 is 15 residues long.

This clonotype was seen more than once but under ten times. The V and J genes are TRBV2 and TRBJ2-3, with 8 bases aligning to TRBD1. This CDR3 region has 14 residues. Germline-derived CDR1 and CDR2 are SNHLY and FYNNEI. The trim removed 5 bases at V and 3 bases at J, leaving 4 bases unmatched. This CDR3 reads CASSRQGRTDTQYF. The CDR3 DNA is TGTGCCAGCAGTAGACAGGGGAGGACAGATACGCAGTATTTT.

The J gene is TRBJ2-7, the V gene TRBV19, with TRBD2 identical over 10 bases. Unmatched junction bases numbered 7, after V lost 9 bases and J lost 2 bases. The CDR3 totals 14 residues. In germline, CDR1 is LNHDA, CDR2 SQIVND (reference sequence). The CDR3 DNA is TGTGCCAGCTCCAGCGGGGGGGCCACCTACGAGCAGTACTTC. It is translated as CASSSGGATYEQYF.

This clonotype was observed a handful of times. CDR3 bases: TGTGCCAGCAGTCCCTCAGGGCTAGGCACTGAAGCTTTCTTT. Protein: CASSPSGLGTEAFF. The chain carries TRBV6-1 and TRBJ1-1, with D perhaps TRBD1 (5 bases). This CDR3 comprises 14 residues. Deletions cut 5 bases from V and 4 bases from J, with 14 bases between. Germline CDR1 MNHNS, CDR2 SASEGT.

V is TRBV28 and J is TRBJ2-5; D is tentatively TRBD1 or TRBD2 (5 bases each). The V end was cut by 8 bases, the J end by 1 base, with 14 bases between. CDR3 length: 14 amino acids. Germline CDR1 reads MDHEN; CDR2 reads SYDVKM. CDR3 bases: TGTGCCAGCCAGTTCACGGGGCCCCAAGAGACCCAGTACTTC. It translates to CASQFTGPQETQYF. The full variable domain, rest sourced from reference TRBV28 and TRBJ2-5, is DVKVTQSSRYLVKRTGEKVFLECVQDMDHENMFWYRQDPGLGLRLIYFSYDVKMKEKGDIPEGYSVSREKKERFSLILESASTNQTSMYLCASQFTGPQETQYFGPGTRLLVL.

With respect to this clonotype: An end of the junction does not agree with germline; a read error may underlie this. This sequence joins TRBV12-3 or TRBV12-4 and TRBJ1-2; 10 nucleotides match TRBD1. CDR3 size: 15 residues. CDR3 DNA sequence: TGTGCCAGCAGATTAGACAGGGGGCTCAACTATGGCTACACCTTC. It encodes CASRLDRGLNYGYTF.

This clonotype occurred a few times. The chain uses TRBV6-1 and TRBJ1-6, with 7 bases lining up with TRBD1. Germline loops: CDR1 MNHNS, CDR2 SASEGT. Germline trimming cut 6 bases from V and 0 bases from J; bases unmatched to any gene: 8. This CDR3 spans 17 amino acids. The CDR3 sequence is CASRRQGANSYNSPLHF. The DNA of the CDR3 is TGTGCCAGCAGAAGACAGGGAGCAAACTCCTATAATTCACCCCTCCACTTT.

This clonotype has only a few counts. V usage is TRBV5-4 and J usage is TRBJ2-7; 7 bases match TRBD1. This CDR3 comprises 12 residues. Trimming removed 4 bases from V and 6 bases from J; junction bases left unmatched: 4. Germline lookup yields CDR1 SGHNT and CDR2 YYREEE (reference sequence). The CDR3 spells CASSRDSGEQYF. The CDR3 DNA sequence: TGTGCCAGCAGCCGGGACAGCGGCGAGCAGTACTTC.

The chain joins TRBV9 to TRBJ1-1; the D is unclear. CDR3 size: 15 residues. V was trimmed by 0 bases and J by 3 bases, leaving 12 bases between them. The V gene's germline CDR1 is SGDLS and CDR2 YYNGEE. The CDR3 DNA reads as TGTGCCAGCAGCGTAGCTCCCACAACAGACACTGAAGCTTTCTTT. It specifies CASSVAPTTDTEAFF. The full variable domain, its missing parts supplied by reference TRBV9 and TRBJ1-1, is DSGVTQTPKHLITATGQRVTLRCSPRSGDLSVYWYQQSLDQGLQFLIQYYNGEERAKGNILERFSAQQFPDLHSELNLSSLELGDSALYFCASSVAPTTDTEAFFGQGTRLTVV.

This clonotype was recorded a few times. The chain recombines TRBV29-1 with TRBJ1-1; the match to TRBD1 covers 9 bases. Trimming cost V 7 bases and J 4 bases; bases outside gene matches: 7. Germline lookup yields CDR1 SQVTM and CDR2 ANQGSEA. This CDR3 has 13 amino acids. This chain's CDR3 is CSAADRGGTEAFF. In DNA, the CDR3 is TGCAGCGCTGCGGACAGGGGAGGCACTGAAGCTTTCTTT.

This chain uses TRBV19 with TRBJ2-1; 7 bases line up with TRBD1. Per the germline V gene, CDR1 is LNHDA and CDR2 is SQIVND (reference sequence). The CDR3 contains 12 residues. The V gene end was trimmed by 7 bases and the J gene end by 10 bases; junction bases not matched to a gene: 7. In DNA form, the CDR3 reads TGTGCCAGTATGTACAGGGGCACCGAGCAGTTCTTC. This translates into CASMYRGTEQFF.

This clonotype has ten or more counts. This chain connects TRBV5-4 to TRBJ2-3; D assignment may be TRBD1 or TRBD2 (6 bases each). Germline V gene sequence: CDR1 SGHNT, CDR2 YYREEE (reference sequence). V shed 2 bases and J shed 4 bases, with 11 bases lying between them. This CDR3 has 14 residues. In DNA, the CDR3 is TGTGCCAGCAGCTTCAGGGGAGGACCAGATACGCAGTATTTT. Translated, it gives CASSFRGGPDTQYF.

This clonotype was found many times. The gene calls are TRBV20-1 and TRBJ2-5; D not certain. In germline, CDR1 is DFQATT, CDR2 SNEGSKA (reference sequence). The CDR3 length is 13 residues. The ends were cut back, 7 bases at V and 7 bases at J, with 19 bases in the middle. The CDR3 sequence is CSVESRLGGTQYF. The CDR3 DNA sequence: TGCAGTGTCGAATCCAGACTGGGCGGGACCCAGTACTTC.